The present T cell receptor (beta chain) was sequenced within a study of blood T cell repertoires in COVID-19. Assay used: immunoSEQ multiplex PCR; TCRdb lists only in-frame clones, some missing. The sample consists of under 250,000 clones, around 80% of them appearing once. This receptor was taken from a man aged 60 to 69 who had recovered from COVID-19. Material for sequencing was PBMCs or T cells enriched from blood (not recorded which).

The CDR3 here is CASSQEAGGATDTQYF. In DNA, the CDR3 is TGCGCCAGCAGCCAAGAAGCCGGGGGGGCCACAGATACGCAGTATTTT. This chain joins TRBV4-3 and TRBJ2-3, with 8 bases identical to TRBD2. CDR3 size: 16 residues. The junction had 4 bases not matched to a gene; V was cut back by 0 bases and J by 2 bases. Per germline, CDR1 LGHNA and CDR2 YSLEER.